The 18 T cell receptor beta chains below all came from one sample that was sequenced in a study of cytotoxic CD8 clonotypes in ibrutinib-treated CLL. Clones were read by immunoSEQ multiplex PCR, and TCRdb kept only the in-frame ones, dropping some. The sample has tens of thousands of clones; approximately 70% are singletons. The source was PBMCs, collected after 12 months of ibrutinib treatment. The receptors here all came from a human donor with chronic lymphocytic leukemia.

V gene TRBV9 combines with J gene TRBJ2-3; 12 bases agree with TRBD1. Per germline, CDR1 SGDLS and CDR2 YYNGEE. The length of the CDR3 is 16 residues. J gave up 5 bases and V 0 bases, and 4 bases lay outside the gene matches. The CDR3 spells CASSVEWDRGRDTQYF. CDR3 sequence (DNA): TGTGCCAGCAGCGTAGAATGGGACAGGGGGCGAGATACGCAGTATTTT.

This chain uses TRBV29-1 with TRBJ2-1, with D possibly TRBD1 on 6 matching bases. V lost 3 bases, J lost 4 bases, and 16 bases lay in between. From germline, CDR1 is SQVTM and CDR2 ANQGSEA. CDR3 length: 15 amino acids. The CDR3 nucleotides are TGCAGCGTTGAGGGGTACGGGACATCTTACAATGAGCAGTTCTTC. As protein: CSVEGYGTSYNEQFF.

This chain uses TRBV5-1 with TRBJ2-5, with D hard to call. Germline-derived CDR1 and CDR2 are SGHRS and YFSETQ. V was cut by 0 bases and J by 4 bases, with 10 bases left in between. This CDR3 is 14 amino acids long. The chain's CDR3 is CASSLDINRETQYF. CDR3 sequence (DNA): TGCGCCAGCAGCTTGGACATCAACCGAGAGACCCAGTACTTC.

The chain has TRBV7-2 and TRBJ2-3; D unresolved. This CDR3 spans 14 amino acids. Germline CDR1 is SGHTA and CDR2 is FQGNSA. V lost 3 bases, J lost 1 base, and 8 bases lay in between. CDR3 DNA: TGTGCCAGCAGCTTCCTAGTTGGCACAGATACGCAGTATTTT. The encoded protein is CASSFLVGTDTQYF.

In this sample, this clone turned up a few times. This sequence joins TRBV5-4 and TRBJ1-2, with D possibly matching TRBD1 (6 bases). The CDR3 covers 16 residues. V lost 4 bases and J lost 4, with 20 bases in between. Germline lookup yields CDR1 SGHNT and CDR2 YYREEE (reference sequence). CDR3 loop: CASSGSGAAESYGYTF. The CDR3 nucleotides read TGTGCCAGCAGCGGATCAGGGGCCGCGGAGAGCTATGGCTACACCTTC.

This clone occurred once. V and J are TRBV7-6 and TRBJ2-7; D perhaps matches TRBD1 (6 bases). With 5 bases removed from V and 6 bases from J, the gap between germline ends came to 20 bases. The CDR3 is 15 amino acids. From germline, CDR1 is SGHVS and CDR2 FNYEAQ. The CDR3 nucleotides read TGTGCCAGCAGCCCCTCAGGGGTTTCCACCGGCGAGCAGTACTTC. Translated, it gives CASSPSGVSTGEQYF.

The genes are TRBV9 and TRBJ2-3, with D unresolved. The length of the CDR3 is 13 residues. Germline V lookup: CDR1 SGDLS, CDR2 YYNGEE. Trimming took 4 bases from V and 5 from J, leaving 11 bases between them. The CDR3, as DNA: TGTGCCAGCAGCACCAATATGGAAGATACGCAGTATTTT. Its protein product is CASSTNMEDTQYF.

The V gene is TRBV27, the J gene TRBJ1-2, with D perhaps matching TRBD1 (5 bases). The CDR3 covers 13 residues. CDR1 and CDR2 (germline): MNHEY, SMNVEV (reference sequence). Trimming pared 6 bases from V and 4 bases from J, leaving 12 bases between. The CDR3 bases are TGTGCCAGCAGAGTGCAGGGCTCCTATGGCTACACCTTC. Its translation is CASRVQGSYGYTF.

The chain carries TRBV5-1 and TRBJ2-5; D not certain. The CDR3 has 15 residues. Germline V gene sequence: CDR1 SGHRS, CDR2 YFSETQ. V lost 0 bases and J lost 4, with 13 bases in between. The CDR3 loop is CASSLVIGNRETQYF. As DNA, the CDR3 is TGCGCCAGCAGCTTGGTGATAGGGAACCGAGAGACCCAGTACTTC.

This rearrangement joins TRBV7-2 to TRBJ1-5; no clear D gene. The germline V gene encodes CDR1 SGHTA and CDR2 FQGNSA. Trimming shortened V by 1 base and J by 3 bases, and 7 bases separated the two germline ends. This CDR3 is 14 amino acids long. CDR3 nucleotide sequence: TGTGCCAGCAGCTTAGGAGGTATCAATCAGCCCCAGCATTTT. This encodes CASSLGGINQPQHF.

This clone was seen a few times. The CDR3 nucleotides are TGTGCCAGCAGCTTGGCGCCGGACCAAGAGACCCAGTACTTC. Translation gives CASSLAPDQETQYF. V gene TRBV5-5 combines with J gene TRBJ2-5; D gene ambiguous. Germline CDR1 reads SGHKS; CDR2 reads YYEKEE (reference sequence). V was shortened by 0 bases and J by 0 bases, with 6 bases between the two germline ends. This CDR3 contains 14 residues.

This chain joins TRBV5-4 and TRBJ2-5, with D perhaps TRBD1 or TRBD2 (5 bases each). V was shortened by 0 bases and J by 0 bases, with 12 bases between the two germline ends. CDR3 size: 16 residues. The germline V gene has CDR1 SGHNT and CDR2 YYREEE (reference sequence). The CDR3, as DNA: TGTGCCAGCAGCTTGGTTGAGGGACGGTACCAAGAGACCCAGTACTTC. This encodes CASSLVEGRYQETQYF.

A note on this clone: Other DNA variants within this sample encode the same CDR3. This chain joins TRBV7-3 and TRBJ2-1; 11 bases map to TRBD2. Looked up from germline, CDR1 is SGHTA and CDR2 is FQGTGA. V shed 5 bases, J shed 3 bases, and the junction held 3 bases outside the gene matches. This CDR3 region has 15 residues. The CDR3 is CASSLGLAGYNEQFF. CDR3 nucleotide sequence: TGTGCCAGCAGCCTCGGACTAGCGGGCTACAATGAGCAGTTCTTC.

This chain links TRBV9 with TRBJ1-4, with TRBD1 as a possible D gene (6 bases). The CDR3 is made up of 12 amino acids. Trimming took off 2 bases at V and 10 bases at J, with 9 bases between the two ends. CDR1 is SGDLS and CDR2 is YYNGEE in the germline V gene. The CDR3 DNA sequence: TGTGCCAGCAGCGTGGACAGCGGAAAACTGTTTTTT. It encodes CASSVDSGKLFF.

The gene calls are TRBV19 and TRBJ2-7; tentative D call: TRBD1 (5 bases). This CDR3 region has 14 residues. Germline CDR1 LNHDA, CDR2 SQIVND (reference sequence). V lost 7 bases, J lost 2 bases, and 15 bases lay in between. The CDR3 DNA sequence: TGTGCCAGTACCTCGGGCAGGGCCACCTACGAGCAGTACTTC. It yields the protein CASTSGRATYEQYF.

J is TRBJ1-1 and V is TRBV9; D is undetermined. Deletions cut 6 bases from V and 4 bases from J, with 7 bases between. Germline CDR1 is SGDLS and CDR2 is YYNGEE. The CDR3 loop spans 11 amino acids. The CDR3 sequence: CASTPVTEAFF. The CDR3 nucleotides are TGTGCCAGCACCCCGGTCACTGAAGCTTTCTTT.

This clone turned up a few times. CDR3 DNA sequence: TGTGCCAGCAGTGATGGCGGGGGATATAATTCACCCCTCCACTTT. Translation: CASSDGGGYNSPLHF. The chain recombines TRBV25-1 with TRBJ1-6; weak D call: TRBD1 (5 bases). CDR3 size: 15 residues. Looked up from germline, CDR1 is MGHDK and CDR2 is SYGVNS. The V end lost 3 bases, the J end lost 4 bases, and 10 bases lay between the germline ends.

V usage is TRBV6-5 and J usage is TRBJ1-2; 10 bases align to TRBD1. The junction had 8 bases not matched to a gene; V was cut back by 3 bases and J by 10 bases. CDR1 MNHEY and CDR2 SVGAGI come from the germline V gene. The CDR3 extends over 14 amino acids. The CDR3 coding sequence is TGTGCCAGCAGTTATGGGACAGGGGACAACGTCTACACCTTC. Translation gives CASSYGTGDNVYTF.